The T cell receptor (beta chain) described here comes from a study of memory B cells and T cells in multiple sclerosis. Points from the study as a whole: Shared clonotype counts depended on differing compartment clone-set sizes and were normalized.

This CDR3 spans 13 amino acids. The germline CDR1 and CDR2 sequences are GTSNPN and SVGIG (reference sequence). The V end lost 1 base, the J end lost 1 base, and 7 bases lay between the germline ends. Separate sequencing covered autoproliferating (CFSE-dim) and non-proliferating (CFSE-high) T cells from stimulus-free culture. 5x10^7 CFSE-labeled PBMCs were cultured about seven days unstimulated, then replicate wells were pooled. Without exogenous stimuli, around 0.5 uM CFSE-labeled PBMCs were cultured serum-free. TCRdb keeps only in-frame clones here, not all; method: immunoSEQ multiplex PCR. The data contain 46,000 or so clones, over 75% of them seen just once; the ten biggest clones take up 0.85% to 1.2%. This clone was counted once. Its matching antigen is unknown.

This clonotype was obtained from a human donor with multiple sclerosis. The specimen was PBMCs from blood kept in culture. The rearrangement joins TRBV30 to TRBJ1-1; possibly TRBD1 for D (6 bases). CDR3 amino acids: CAWSAGENTEAFF. In DNA form, the CDR3 reads TGTGCCTGGAGTGCAGGGGAGAACACTGAAGCTTTCTTT. Variable domain in full (rest from reference TRBV30 and TRBJ1-1): SQTIHQWPATLVQPVGSPLSLECTVEGTSNPNLYWYRQAAGRGLQLLFYSVGIGQISSEVPQNLSASRPQDRQFILSSKKLLLSDSGFYLCAWSAGENTEAFFGQGTRLTVV.